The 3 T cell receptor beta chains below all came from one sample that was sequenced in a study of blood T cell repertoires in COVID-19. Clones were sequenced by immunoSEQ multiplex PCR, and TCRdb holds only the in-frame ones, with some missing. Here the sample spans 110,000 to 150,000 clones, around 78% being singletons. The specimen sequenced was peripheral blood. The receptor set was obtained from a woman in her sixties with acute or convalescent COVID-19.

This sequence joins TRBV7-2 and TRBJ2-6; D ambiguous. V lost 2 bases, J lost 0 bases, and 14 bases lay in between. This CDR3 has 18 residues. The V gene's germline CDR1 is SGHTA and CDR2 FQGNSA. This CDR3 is CASSLRDLVLSGANVLTF. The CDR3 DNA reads TGTGCCAGCAGCTTACGCGACTTAGTCCTCTCTGGGGCCAACGTCCTGACTTTC.

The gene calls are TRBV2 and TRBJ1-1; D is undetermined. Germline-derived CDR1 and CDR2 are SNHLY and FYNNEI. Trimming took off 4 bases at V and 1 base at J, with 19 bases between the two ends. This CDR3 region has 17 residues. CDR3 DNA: TGTGCCAGCAGTGGGAGAATGAGGGAAGGAGGGAACACTGAAGCTTTCTTT. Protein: CASSGRMREGGNTEAFF.

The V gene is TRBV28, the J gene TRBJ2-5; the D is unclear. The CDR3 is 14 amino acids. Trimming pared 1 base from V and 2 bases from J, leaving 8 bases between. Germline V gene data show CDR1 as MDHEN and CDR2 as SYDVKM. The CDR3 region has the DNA TGTGCCAGCAGTTTATTTGGGCCTCAAGAGACCCAGTACTTC. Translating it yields CASSLFGPQETQYF.